The rows below give T cell receptor beta chains drawn from one sample of a study of cytomegalovirus exposure and HLA in healthy donors. Sequenced by immunoSEQ multiplex PCR; TCRdb stores in-frame clones only, minus some. The sample shows about 180,000 clones, roughly three quarters of them seen only once. Sequenced sample: PBMCs. The source is a male donor in good health and CMV-seronegative. Each CDR3 is given with its conserved first and last residue. D genes are given only for firm matches. The size entry is marked missing in some rows and otherwise reads once, few, many or a size class.

length	size	V	J	D	DNA	CDR3
12	NA	TRBV18	TRBJ1-1	NA	TGTGCCAGCTCACCTAAGAACACTGAAGCTTTCTTT	CASSPKNTEAFF
17	NA	TRBV7-6	TRBJ1-2	NA	TGTGCCAGCACCCCATCGGCAGGCCCAACCACTAACTATGGCTACACCTTC	CASTPSAGPTTNYGYTF
16	once	TRBV2	TRBJ1-2	NA	TGTGCCAGCAGTCCCCGACTGATTCCAGCTAACTATGGCTACACCTTC	CASSPRLIPANYGYTF
13	NA	TRBV6-5	TRBJ1-5	NA	TGTGCCAGCACGGCGGGTTTCAATCAGCCCCAGCATTTT	CASTAGFNQPQHF
14	NA	TRBV2	TRBJ2-3	TRBD2	TGTGCCAGCAAGACTAGCGGGAGCACAGATACGCAGTATTTT	CASKTSGSTDTQYF
14	NA	TRBV15	TRBJ1-5	NA	TGTGCCACCAGCAGCTTCGGGGGGAATCAGCCCCAGCATTTT	CATSSFGGNQPQHF
16	NA	TRBV28	TRBJ2-7	TRBD2	TGTGCCAGCAGTTTTCTAGCGGGAGGCCTAATCGGGGAGCAGTACTTC	CASSFLAGGLIGEQYF
11	NA	TRBV6-5	TRBJ1-2	NA	TGTGCCAGCAGCAGGGATGGGGGCTACACCTTC	CASSRDGGYTF
16	NA	TRBV28	TRBJ2-1	TRBD2	TGTGCCAGCAGTTTAGCCCGACTAGCGGCTTACAATGAGCAGTTCTTC	CASSLARLAAYNEQFF
14	NA	TRBV9	TRBJ1-5	NA	TGTGCCAGCAGCGTAGGGGGGGAGGGTCAGCCCCAGCATTTT	CASSVGGEGQPQHF
15	NA	TRBV9	TRBJ2-3	TRBD2	TGTGCCAGCAGCTCTGGAGCGGGGGACGGTACTACGCAGTATTTT	CASSSGAGDGTTQYF
15	NA	TRBV19	TRBJ1-5	TRBD1	TGTGCCAGTAGTATGGCGGGACAGGGCCTTGAGCCCCAGCATTTT	CASSMAGQGLEPQHF
17	few	TRBV5-6	TRBJ2-3	TRBD2	TGTGCCAGCAGCTTGGTGTATACTAGCGGGGGGACAGATACGCAGTATTTT	CASSLVYTSGGTDTQYF
15	once	TRBV6-5	TRBJ2-1	NA	TGTGCCAGCGCCAGGGGGGACTCCCCCTACAATGAGCAGTTCTTC	CASARGDSPYNEQFF